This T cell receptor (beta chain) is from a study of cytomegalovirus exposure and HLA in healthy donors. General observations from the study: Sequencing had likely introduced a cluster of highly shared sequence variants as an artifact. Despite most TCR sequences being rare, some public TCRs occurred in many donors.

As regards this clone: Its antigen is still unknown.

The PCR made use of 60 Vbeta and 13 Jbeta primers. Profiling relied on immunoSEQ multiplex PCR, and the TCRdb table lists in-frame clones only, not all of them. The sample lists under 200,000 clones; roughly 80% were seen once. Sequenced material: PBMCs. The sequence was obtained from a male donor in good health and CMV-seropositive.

CDR3 DNA: TGTGCCAGCAGTAATCAGCGGCGGGGAACCGTATACGAGCAGTACTTC. Encoded protein: CASSNQRRGTVYEQYF. This sequence joins TRBV6-6 and TRBJ2-5; TRBD2 is a possible D gene (6 bases). The end of the DNA fits TRBJ2-7 better, so the J call may be wrong. There are 16 residues in the CDR3. CDR1 and CDR2 from the germline V gene are MNHNY and SVGAGI (reference sequence).